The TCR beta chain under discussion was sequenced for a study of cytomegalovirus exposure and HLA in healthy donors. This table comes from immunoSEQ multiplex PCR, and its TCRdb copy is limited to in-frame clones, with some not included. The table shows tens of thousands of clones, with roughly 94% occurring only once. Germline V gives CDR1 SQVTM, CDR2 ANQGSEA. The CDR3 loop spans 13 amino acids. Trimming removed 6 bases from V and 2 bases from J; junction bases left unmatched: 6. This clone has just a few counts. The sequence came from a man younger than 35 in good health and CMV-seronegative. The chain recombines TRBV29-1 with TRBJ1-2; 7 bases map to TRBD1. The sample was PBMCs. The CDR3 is CSVPDRQNYGYTF. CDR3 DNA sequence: TGCAGCGTCCCGGACAGGCAGAACTATGGCTACACCTTC.